These 25 T cell receptor beta chains originate from one sample sequenced in a study of blood T cell repertoires in COVID-19. Measured with immunoSEQ multiplex PCR; TCRdb has only the in-frame clones, and not every one. The profile shows roughly 180,000 clones, roughly 88% of them singletons. Input material: peripheral blood. All receptors come from a woman in her thirties or forties with COVID-19, enrolled during active disease.

V usage is TRBV10-1 and J usage is TRBJ2-7; no definite D call. CDR3 size: 11 residues. Deletions cut 4 bases from V and 3 bases from J, with 4 bases between. Per the germline V gene, CDR1 is WNHNN and CDR2 is SYGVQD (reference sequence). DNA of the CDR3: TGCGCCAGCAGTGCGGGCTACGAGCAGTACTTC. Translated, it gives CASSAGYEQYF.

The J gene is TRBJ2-7, the V gene TRBV7-2, with 9 bases that match TRBD1. Germline V gives CDR1 SGHTA, CDR2 FQGNSA. CDR3 length: 15 amino acids. The V segment lost 1 base and the J segment 4 bases; nucleotides outside the gene matches: 5. The CDR3 coding sequence is TGTGCCAGCAGCTTAGGACAGGGGGTCGTATACGAGCAGTACTTC. Its protein is CASSLGQGVVYEQYF.

This clone was seen a single time. The CDR3 here is CASRSGGPGELFF. Written as DNA, the CDR3 is TGTGCCAGCAGGTCCGGGGGGCCCGGGGAGCTGTTTTTT. This rearrangement joins TRBV6-5 to TRBJ2-2; possible D gene TRBD2, 7 bases. Per germline, CDR1 MNHEY and CDR2 SVGAGI. V was clipped by 6 bases and J by 6 bases, with 11 bases between them. The CDR3 has 13 amino acids.

The rearrangement links TRBV19 to TRBJ2-3, with D tentatively TRBD2 (6 bases). The CDR3 extends over 14 amino acids. Trimming stripped 4 bases from V and 3 bases from J, with 11 bases between. The germline V gene encodes CDR1 LNHDA and CDR2 SQIVND (reference sequence). This CDR3 reads CASSKTGTTDTQYF. The CDR3 bases are TGTGCCAGTAGTAAGACCGGGACTACAGATACGCAGTATTTT.

This clone was counted between two and nine times. The limits of the CDR3 on the DNA are not certain, so only TCRdb's listed CDR3 is given. The rearrangement uses TRBV7-9 and TRBJ2-3; the table calls TRBD2, which could not be checked here. The CDR3 extends over 12 residues, inclusive of both ends. Germline V gene data show CDR1 as SEHNR and CDR2 as FQNEAQ (reference sequence). This CDR3 is CASSSVSDTQYF.

This clone was counted a few times. The chain combines TRBV5-1 with TRBJ2-3; 7 bases map to TRBD2. Looked up from germline, CDR1 is SGHRS and CDR2 is YFSETQ. The CDR3 consists of 17 residues. Unmatched junction bases numbered 11, after V lost 0 bases and J lost 4 bases. The CDR3 reads CASSLGLAAPSADTQYF. The CDR3 DNA follows: TGCGCCAGCAGCTTGGGCCTAGCGGCGCCCTCCGCAGATACGCAGTATTTT.

This clone has ten or more counts. The chain carries TRBV10-3 and TRBJ1-1; D perhaps matches TRBD1 (5 bases). The CDR3 has 14 amino acids. Trimming cost V 8 bases and J 0 bases, with 13 bases left between them. Germline CDR1 and CDR2: ENHRY and SYGVKD. CDR3 in DNA: TGTGCCATCCGAACTACAGGAATGAACACTGAAGCTTTCTTT. The encoded protein is CAIRTTGMNTEAFF.

This clone was seen a handful of times. The rearrangement links TRBV29-1 to TRBJ2-7, with 9 nucleotides matching TRBD1. The CDR3 runs to 13 residues. In germline, CDR1 is SQVTM, CDR2 ANQGSEA. V shed 6 bases, J shed 4 bases, and the junction held 7 bases outside the gene matches. The CDR3, as DNA: TGCAGCGTCTCCGGGACAGGGAGGTACGAGCAGTACTTC. Encoded protein: CSVSGTGRYEQYF.

This chain connects TRBV28 to TRBJ2-2; 9 bases line up with TRBD2. Germline V gene lookup returns CDR1 MDHEN and CDR2 SYDVKM. V trimming: 7 bases; J trimming: 4 bases; junction bases outside the gene matches: 4. The length of the CDR3 is 14 residues. The CDR3 region is CASMWREGTGELFF. For the CDR3, the DNA is TGTGCCAGCATGTGGCGGGAGGGCACCGGGGAGCTGTTTTTT.

The rearrangement uses TRBV7-9 and TRBJ1-5, with 7 positions matching TRBD1. V shed 4 bases and J 6 bases; nucleotides not matched to a gene: 6. The CDR3 is made up of 14 amino acids. Looked up from germline, CDR1 is SEHNR and CDR2 is FQNEAQ (reference sequence). The CDR3 DNA follows: TGTGCCAGCAGCTCTCAGGGGGTGGGTCAGCCCCAGCATTTT. It is translated as CASSSQGVGQPQHF.

The V and J genes are TRBV7-9 and TRBJ1-1; 8 bases agree with TRBD1. Germline V gene lookup returns CDR1 SEHNR and CDR2 FQNEAQ (reference sequence). The CDR3 is 13 amino acids. With 5 bases clipped from V and 8 bases from J, the junction kept 7 bases outside the gene matches. CDR3 bases: TGTGCCAGCAGCCCCCAGGGGGCGAGCGAAGCTTTCTTT. Amino acid sequence: CASSPQGASEAFF. Complete variable domain (other parts from reference TRBV7-9 and TRBJ1-1): DTGVSQNPRHKITKRGQNVTFRCDPISEHNRLYWYRQTLGQGPEFLTYFQNEAQLEKSRLLSDRFSAERPKGSFSTLEIQRTEQGDSAMYLCASSPQGASEAFFGQGTRLTVV.

The J gene is TRBJ1-1, the V gene TRBV19; D gene uncertain. The CDR3 extends over 14 amino acids. The germline V gene encodes CDR1 LNHDA and CDR2 SQIVND (reference sequence). Trimming pared 5 bases from V and 0 bases from J, leaving 10 bases between. This CDR3 is CASSQAGLNTEAFF. For the CDR3, the DNA is TGTGCCAGTAGTCAGGCGGGGTTGAACACTGAAGCTTTCTTT.

J is TRBJ1-2 and V is TRBV6-4; 11 nucleotides match TRBD1. The V gene end was trimmed by 5 bases and the J gene end by 7 bases; junction bases not matched to a gene: 6. Germline V CDR1 and CDR2: MRHNA, SNTAGT. This CDR3 is built from 14 residues. CDR3 loop: CASSLDRGLRGYTF. The CDR3 DNA reads as TGTGCCAGCAGTCTGGACAGGGGGCTGCGTGGCTACACCTTC.

CDR3 region: CASGTRDSSYEQYF. The CDR3 nucleotides are TGTGCTAGTGGTACCCGGGACAGCTCCTACGAGCAGTACTTC. This chain joins TRBV12-5 and TRBJ2-7; TRBD1 matches 7 bases. The CDR3 totals 14 residues. Trimming cost V 5 bases and J 0 bases; bases outside gene matches: 4. Looked up from germline, CDR1 is LGHNT and CDR2 is FRNRAP.

The chain joins TRBV7-9 to TRBJ2-3; 14 bases are shared with TRBD2. V lost 4 bases, J lost 1 base, and 7 bases stayed unmatched. This CDR3 has 18 residues. Germline lookup yields CDR1 SEHNR and CDR2 FQNEAQ (reference sequence). The CDR3 DNA follows: TGTGCCAGCAGCTCCGGGACTAGCGGGAGTAGGCGCACAGATACGCAGTATTTT. Protein: CASSSGTSGSRRTDTQYF. Variable domain in full (rest from reference TRBV7-9 and TRBJ2-3): DTGVSQNPRHKITKRGQNVTFRCDPISEHNRLYWYRQTLGQGPEFLTYFQNEAQLEKSRLLSDRFSAERPKGSFSTLEIQRTEQGDSAMYLCASSSGTSGSRRTDTQYFGPGTRLTVL.

The chain employs TRBV6-5 and TRBJ2-7; D unclear. Germline CDR1 reads MNHEY; CDR2 reads SVGAGI. The ends were cut back, 10 bases at V and 6 bases at J, with 13 bases in the middle. The CDR3 runs 11 residues. This CDR3 is CATETRVEQYF. CDR3 DNA sequence: TGTGCCACCGAGACCCGGGTCGAGCAGTACTTC.

CDR3 sequence (DNA): TGCGCCAGCAGTCACCGGACAGCGGCCGGGAACACTGAAGCTTTCTTT. Protein sequence: CASSHRTAAGNTEAFF. The chain couples TRBV10-1 to TRBJ1-1, with a weak D call TRBD1 (6 bases). The V end was cut by 5 bases, the J end by 1 base, with 17 bases between. Germline V CDR1 and CDR2: WNHNN, SYGVQD (reference sequence). The CDR3 runs 16 residues.

The chain uses TRBV7-9 and TRBJ2-1, with D tentatively TRBD1 (6 bases). The length of the CDR3 is 14 residues. V was shortened by 4 bases and J by 5 bases, with 12 bases between the two germline ends. CDR1 and CDR2 (germline): SEHNR, FQNEAQ (reference sequence). CDR3 coding DNA: TGTGCCAGCAGCTCTACAGGGTCCCACAATGAGCAGTTCTTC. Residues: CASSSTGSHNEQFF.

The V call is TRBV5-6, the J call TRBJ1-5; the match to TRBD1 covers 7 bases. J lost 4 bases, V lost 2 bases, and 9 bases had no gene match. Germline V CDR1 and CDR2: SGHDT, YYEEEE. This CDR3 has 16 amino acids. The CDR3 protein is CASSFYMTGNNQPQHF. In DNA form, the CDR3 reads TGTGCCAGCAGCTTTTACATGACAGGGAATAATCAGCCCCAGCATTTT.

This sequence joins TRBV6-5 and TRBJ2-7; 7 nucleotides line up with TRBD1. V trimming: 5 bases; J trimming: 2 bases; junction bases outside the gene matches: 9. The CDR3 has 15 residues. The V gene's germline CDR1 is MNHEY and CDR2 SVGAGI. The CDR3 coding sequence is TGTGCCAGCAGTCCTCACCCTACAGGGGCCTACGAGCAGTACTTC. Its translation is CASSPHPTGAYEQYF.

The rearrangement joins TRBV28 to TRBJ2-7; tentative D call: TRBD1 (6 bases). V lost 2 bases and J lost 12, with 14 bases in between. CDR1 and CDR2 (germline): MDHEN, SYDVKM. The CDR3 has 12 amino acids. The CDR3, as DNA: TGTGCCAGCAGTTTAGAGGGGGTCCTTTGGTACTTC. It translates to CASSLEGVLWYF.

The chain is built from TRBV6-5 and TRBJ1-2, with a weak D call TRBD1 (6 bases). This CDR3 region has 14 residues. Germline CDR1 and CDR2: MNHEY and SVGAGI. Trimming left V 2 bases short and J 2 bases short, with 9 bases between. The CDR3 nucleotides are TGTGCCAGCAGTTACACAACAGGGAACTATGGCTACACCTTC. Translating gives CASSYTTGNYGYTF.

Of note for this clone: Its ends do not fully match the called genes, so a read error is possible. The chain combines TRBV24-1 with TRBJ1-4; no clear D. The CDR3 is made up of 12 amino acids. Germline V lookup: CDR1 KGHDR, CDR2 SFDVKD. CDR3 sequence reads: CATSDNNRVLLF. The CDR3 DNA is TGTGCCACCAGTGATAACAACCGGGTCCTTTTGTTT.

Points on this clone: Distinct nucleotide sequences in the sample also encode this CDR3. The chain couples TRBV5-6 to TRBJ1-5; 9 nucleotides agree with TRBD1. CDR1 SGHDT and CDR2 YYEEEE come from the germline V gene. CDR3 length: 15 amino acids. Trimming took 2 bases from V and 3 from J; bases not matched to a gene: 3. The CDR3 DNA reads as TGTGCCAGCAGCTTAACAGGGGGCTACAATCAGCCCCAGCATTTT. Its translation: CASSLTGGYNQPQHF.

The chain joins TRBV6-6 to TRBJ1-5; possible D gene TRBD1, 6 bases. Trimming removed 6 bases at V and 6 bases at J, with 18 bases between. Germline lookup yields CDR1 MNHNY and CDR2 SVGAGI (reference sequence). This CDR3 region has 15 residues. DNA of the CDR3: TGTGCCAGCAGCGGGGGGCCCCCCCTCTCTCAGCCCCAGCATTTT. It encodes CASSGGPPLSQPQHF.